This passage covers 20 T cell receptor beta chains from one sample sequenced in a study of regulatory T cells in long-lasting Graves disease. Building the TCR beta libraries relied on iRepertoire HTBI primers, and CDR3 regions underwent Arm-PCR. Each CDR3 protein is one row after TCRdb ran MiXCR on the multiplex PCR reads. Of over 650,000 distinct CDR3 sequences in the sample, roughly 30% were seen once. Time point specified: persistent/refractory GD, antithyroid drugs over 5 years with positive TRAb. Extracted RNA from PBMCs served as the source of the TCR library. Sample: peripheral blood mononuclear cells (PBMCs), taken when the disease was refractory, from a patient treated with antithyroid drugs. The receptor source for this set is a female donor with Graves disease.

This rearrangement joins TRBV12-3 or TRBV12-4 to TRBJ1-2, with a weak D call TRBD1 (6 bases). The V end lost 3 bases, the J end lost 2 bases, and 16 bases lay between the germline ends. CDR3 size: 16 residues. The CDR3 region has the DNA TGTGCCAGCAGTTTGGGCCAGGGGATTTTAAACTATGGCTACACCTTC. Translation: CASSLGQGILNYGYTF.

This clonotype was detected only a few times. This chain links TRBV5-1 with TRBJ2-7, with 7 bases lining up with TRBD1. J was trimmed by 2 bases and V by 5 bases; bases with no gene match: 4. Germline lookup yields CDR1 SGHRS and CDR2 YFSETQ. The CDR3 is 13 amino acids. CDR3 sequence reads: CASRATGTYEQYF. Here the CDR3 DNA reads TGCGCCAGCAGGGCGACAGGGACCTACGAGCAGTACTTC.

V usage is TRBV20-1 and J usage is TRBJ2-5; a possible D gene is TRBD1 (5 bases). The CDR3 contains 13 residues. CDR1 is DFQATT and CDR2 is SNEGSKA in the germline V gene (reference sequence). The V end lost 3 bases, the J end lost 3 bases, and 11 bases lay between the germline ends. CDR3: CSARGQGKETQYF. CDR3 DNA: TGCAGTGCTAGGGGGCAGGGCAAAGAGACCCAGTACTTC.

This clonotype was found a few times. The rearrangement links TRBV7-9 to TRBJ1-2; unclear D gene. The ends were cut back, 2 bases at V and 5 bases at J, with 9 bases in the middle. Germline V gene lookup returns CDR1 SEHNR and CDR2 FQNEAQ (reference sequence). The length of the CDR3 is 13 residues. The DNA of the CDR3 is TGTGCCAGCAGCTTAACGGACGAATATGGCTACACCTTC. Its translation is CASSLTDEYGYTF.

The rearrangement uses TRBV5-6 and TRBJ2-5; D is uncertain. V shed 0 bases and J shed 2 bases, with 8 bases lying between them. Germline V gene sequence: CDR1 SGHDT, CDR2 YYEEEE. The CDR3 loop spans 14 amino acids. The CDR3 DNA reads TGTGCCAGCAGCTTGGGGGTTATTCAAGAGACCCAGTACTTC. Residues: CASSLGVIQETQYF. The full variable domain, its missing parts supplied by reference TRBV5-6 and TRBJ2-5, is DAGVTQSPTHLIKTRGQQVTLRCSPKSGHDTVSWYQQALGQGPQFIFQYYEEEERQRGNFPDRFSGHQFPNYSSELNVNALLLGDSALYLCASSLGVIQETQYFGPGTRLLVL.

The chain has TRBV27 and TRBJ1-2; 7 positions agree with TRBD1. The germline V gene has CDR1 MNHEY and CDR2 SMNVEV (reference sequence). The CDR3 covers 14 residues. V shed 4 bases and J 5 bases; nucleotides not matched to a gene: 7. CDR3 amino acids: CASSYRGPPYGYTF. CDR3 in DNA: TGTGCCAGCAGTTACAGGGGCCCTCCATATGGCTACACCTTC.

V usage is TRBV5-1 and J usage is TRBJ1-1, with TRBD1 matching 9 bases. V shed 0 bases, J shed 8 bases, and the junction held 8 bases outside the gene matches. In germline, CDR1 is SGHRS, CDR2 YFSETQ. The CDR3 sequence is 15 residues long. The CDR3 protein is CASSLETTGQGEAFF. Here the CDR3 DNA reads TGCGCCAGCAGCTTGGAAACAACCGGACAGGGGGAAGCTTTCTTT.

This clonotype was recorded a few times. V usage is TRBV28 and J usage is TRBJ1-5; TRBD1 matches at 9 bases. Germline trimming cut 6 bases from V and 0 bases from J; bases unmatched to any gene: 12. Germline CDR1 reads MDHEN; CDR2 reads SYDVKM. This CDR3 has 18 residues. For the CDR3, the DNA is TGTGCCAGCAGCACCGGGACAGGGTTTTTCTTTAGCAATCAGCCCCAGCATTTT. Protein: CASSTGTGFFFSNQPQHF.

This chain joins TRBV5-5 and TRBJ1-5; D is uncertain. The CDR3 length is 13 residues. Trimming pared 0 bases from V and 5 bases from J, leaving 6 bases between. The V gene's germline CDR1 is SGHKS and CDR2 YYEKEE (reference sequence). The CDR3 loop is CASSLVADQPQHF. For the CDR3, the DNA is TGTGCCAGCAGCTTGGTGGCAGATCAGCCCCAGCATTTT.

This clonotype came up once. CDR3 sequence reads: CASRPWVGTEAFF. DNA for the CDR3: TGTGCCAGCAGACCGTGGGTCGGCACTGAAGCTTTCTTT. The rearrangement uses TRBV14 and TRBJ1-1; no firm D call. The ends were cut back, 6 bases at V and 4 bases at J, with 12 bases in the middle. Germline V gene data show CDR1 as SGHDN and CDR2 as FVKESK. This CDR3 region has 13 residues.

This clonotype was recorded at least ten times. The chain joins TRBV28 to TRBJ2-7; 15 nucleotides line up with TRBD2. With 4 bases clipped from V and 3 bases from J, the junction kept 7 bases outside the gene matches. The CDR3 sequence is 17 residues long. Germline V gene data show CDR1 as MDHEN and CDR2 as SYDVKM. CDR3 protein: CASSSRTSGRASYEQYF. Here the CDR3 DNA reads TGTGCCAGCAGTTCAAGGACTAGCGGGAGGGCAAGCTACGAGCAGTACTTC.

The V and J genes are TRBV30 and TRBJ2-4, with a weak D call TRBD2 (6 bases). This CDR3 is built from 13 residues. Germline CDR1 GTSNPN, CDR2 SVGIG (reference sequence). The V gene lost 0 bases and the J gene lost 4 bases, with 7 bases spanning the gap. This CDR3 reads CAWSVGRKNIQYF. DNA of the CDR3: TGTGCCTGGAGTGTAGGGAGGAAAAACATTCAGTACTTC.

This clonotype was observed a few times. The genes are TRBV29-1 and TRBJ1-1, with D perhaps matching TRBD1 (6 bases). The CDR3 length is 10 residues. V was cut by 5 bases and J by 11 bases, with 12 bases left in between. Germline V gene lookup returns CDR1 SQVTM and CDR2 ANQGSEA. CDR3 sequence: CSVLDRRAFF. The CDR3 DNA reads TGCAGCGTTTTAGACAGGAGGGCTTTCTTT.

This clonotype was seen more than once but under ten times. The V call is TRBV7-9, the J call TRBJ1-1; possible D gene TRBD1, 5 bases. The CDR3 covers 14 residues. Deletions cut 6 bases from V and 10 bases from J, with 21 bases between. Germline CDR1 reads SEHNR; CDR2 reads FQNEAQ (reference sequence). The CDR3 DNA reads TGTGCCAGCAGTCGGGGGGTGACTACTGAAGGAGCTTTCTTT. It encodes CASSRGVTTEGAFF. Complete variable domain (other parts from reference TRBV7-9 and TRBJ1-1): DTGVSQNPRHKITKRGQNVTFRCDPISEHNRLYWYRQTLGQGPEFLTYFQNEAQLEKSRLLSDRFSAERPKGSFSTLEIQRTEQGDSAMYLCASSRGVTTEGAFFGQGTRLTVV.

The rearrangement joins TRBV20-1 to TRBJ2-7; no definite D call. CDR3 size: 11 residues. Germline V gives CDR1 DFQATT, CDR2 SNEGSKA (reference sequence). Trimming shortened V by 3 bases and J by 4 bases, and 7 bases separated the two germline ends. CDR3 protein: CSARSDYEQYF. DNA for the CDR3: TGCAGTGCTAGGTCGGATTACGAGCAGTACTTC.

In this sample, this clonotype turned up a few times. The chain recombines TRBV5-1 with TRBJ1-1, with unresolved D. Between the trimmed V and J ends, which lost 1 base and 2 bases, there was a span of 9 bases. This CDR3 comprises 14 residues. Germline V gene data show CDR1 as SGHRS and CDR2 as YFSETQ. CDR3 sequence: CASSLSPRNTEAFF. The CDR3 DNA sequence: TGCGCCAGCAGCTTGTCGCCGAGAAACACTGAAGCTTTCTTT.

This clonotype came up many times. The chain links TRBV11-2 to TRBJ2-7, with TRBD1 as a possible D gene (5 bases). The CDR3 loop spans 14 amino acids. Trimming took 1 base from V and 1 from J, leaving 8 bases between them. From germline, CDR1 is SGHAT and CDR2 FQNNGV. The CDR3 DNA is TGTGCCAGCAGCTTAGTCGACAGTTCCTACGAGCAGTACTTC. It specifies CASSLVDSSYEQYF.

The J gene is TRBJ2-7, the V gene TRBV12-3 or TRBV12-4; D unclear. This CDR3 comprises 15 residues. Trimming took 4 bases from V and 2 from J, leaving 15 bases between them. The CDR3 sequence: CASSYDGVGPYEQYF. In DNA form, the CDR3 reads TGTGCCAGCAGTTACGATGGGGTGGGTCCCTACGAGCAGTACTTC.

The rearrangement joins TRBV19 to TRBJ2-7, with 8 bases matching TRBD1. There are 14 residues in the CDR3. Losses at the gene ends were 6 bases for V and 3 bases for J; bases not matched to a gene: 7. CDR1 and CDR2 (germline): LNHDA, SQIVND (reference sequence). The CDR3 DNA is TGTGCCAGTAGGCAACGGACAGGGTTCTACGAGCAGTACTTC. Translating gives CASRQRTGFYEQYF.

The table lists this clonotype with a few counts. The CDR3 is CAIRTSKAHEQYF. DNA of the CDR3: TGTGCCATCCGGACTAGCAAAGCCCACGAGCAGTACTTC. V usage is TRBV6-1 and J usage is TRBJ2-7, with 8 bases matching TRBD2. CDR1 is MNHNS, CDR2 SASEGT, per germline. This CDR3 comprises 13 residues. The V segment lost 10 bases and the J segment 5 bases; nucleotides outside the gene matches: 10.